Listed here are 10 T cell receptor beta chains from one sample, sequenced in a study of OX40 agonist ivuxolimab in advanced cancers. Clones were sequenced by immunoSEQ multiplex PCR, and TCRdb holds only the in-frame ones, with some missing. The table lists around 21,000 clones, about 84% of them singletons. Sequencing used CD4+ or CD8+ T cells sorted from blood, obtained in a trial of the OX40 agonist ivuxolimab. The receptors here all came from an adult with an advanced solid tumor such as melanoma, head and neck, liver or kidney cancer.

The rearrangement uses TRBV19 and TRBJ2-2, with 12 bases aligning to TRBD1. The ends lost 5 bases at V and 7 bases at J; junction bases unmatched: 11. There are 17 residues in the CDR3. Germline V lookup: CDR1 LNHDA, CDR2 SQIVND (reference sequence). The CDR3 spells CASSRRPGQGAHGELFF. For the CDR3, the DNA is TGTGCCAGTAGTCGACGCCCGGGACAGGGGGCACACGGGGAGCTGTTTTTT.

This clone was detected a few times. V usage is TRBV6-1 and J usage is TRBJ1-2; D remains unclear. There are 11 residues in the CDR3. In germline, CDR1 is MNHNS, CDR2 SASEGT. The ends were cut back, 8 bases at V and 0 bases at J, with 4 bases in the middle. The CDR3 spells CASAANYGYTF. DNA of the CDR3: TGTGCCAGCGCGGCTAACTATGGCTACACCTTC.

The chain couples TRBV9 to TRBJ1-2; no clear D. The germline V gene encodes CDR1 SGDLS and CDR2 YYNGEE. This CDR3 comprises 13 residues. The ends were cut back, 3 bases at V and 5 bases at J, with 11 bases in the middle. The CDR3 DNA reads TGTGCCAGCAGCGGCCTTTCGGTTTATGGCTACACCTTC. Its translation is CASSGLSVYGYTF.

This chain uses TRBV7-6 with TRBJ2-7; D call uncertain. The CDR3 totals 13 residues. The germline CDR1 and CDR2 sequences are SGHVS and FNYEAQ. V lost 0 bases to trimming and J lost 1 base, with 4 bases between them. CDR3 sequence reads: CASSLAGSYEQYF. The DNA of the CDR3 is TGTGCCAGCAGCTTAGCCGGGTCCTACGAGCAGTACTTC.

This sequence joins TRBV6-5 and TRBJ1-1; 7 bases agree with TRBD1. Germline V gene sequence: CDR1 MNHEY, CDR2 SVGAGI. The CDR3 spans 14 residues. V was clipped by 1 base and J by 6 bases; unmatched bases: 5. In DNA, the CDR3 is TGTGCCAGCAGTTACTTCGGGACAGAAGCTGAAGCTTTCTTT. Its protein is CASSYFGTEAEAFF.

This chain uses TRBV19 with TRBJ2-1; D remains ambiguous. V was pared by 5 bases and J by 6 bases, with 20 bases between. The CDR3 has 16 amino acids. Germline CDR1 reads LNHDA; CDR2 reads SQIVND (reference sequence). For the CDR3, the DNA is TGTGCCAGTAGTTCCTCTTACCGCGGCCCCCTCAATGAGCAGTTCTTC. This sequence encodes CASSSSYRGPLNEQFF.

This clone came up once. The chain uses TRBV5-1 and TRBJ1-1; TRBD1 might be the D (5 bases). CDR3 length: 16 residues. Germline values: CDR1 SGHRS, CDR2 YFSETQ. V was pared by 0 bases and J by 1 base, with 13 bases between. The CDR3 reads CASSLAFRGANTEAFF. In DNA, the CDR3 is TGCGCCAGCAGCTTGGCCTTCCGAGGGGCGAACACTGAAGCTTTCTTT.

The sample holds one count of this clone. The CDR3 DNA reads TGTGCCAGTAGTATTATATGGGGGCCGAAGACCTACGAGCAGTACTTC. This codes for CASSIIWGPKTYEQYF. The rearrangement joins TRBV19 to TRBJ2-7; possibly TRBD1 for D (6 bases). Looked up from germline, CDR1 is LNHDA and CDR2 is SQIVND (reference sequence). Trimming left V 3 bases short and J 2 bases short, with 17 bases between. The CDR3 extends over 16 amino acids.

CDR3 in DNA: TGTGCCACATACTGGGGGGTCGAGCAGTACTTC. Translation gives CATYWGVEQYF. The chain employs TRBV28 and TRBJ2-7; possible D gene TRBD2, 6 bases. The V end lost 10 bases, the J end lost 6 bases, and 13 bases lay between the germline ends. This CDR3 is built from 11 residues. The germline V gene encodes CDR1 MDHEN and CDR2 SYDVKM. The whole variable domain, remainder taken from reference TRBV28 and TRBJ2-7, is DVKVTQSSRYLVKRTGEKVFLECVQDMDHENMFWYRQDPGLGLRLIYFSYDVKMKEKGDIPEGYSVSREKKERFSLILESASTNQTSMYLCATYWGVEQYFGPGTRLTVT.

The sample holds many counts of this clone. The rearrangement uses TRBV6-5 and TRBJ2-7; D not resolved. CDR3 length: 15 residues. Germline values: CDR1 MNHEY, CDR2 SVGAGI. V lost 6 bases, J lost 0 bases, and 15 bases lay in between. The CDR3 spells CASSEDESSSYEQYF. CDR3 nucleotide sequence: TGTGCCAGCAGCGAGGACGAATCTAGCTCCTACGAGCAGTACTTC.